This entry concerns a single T cell receptor beta chain. Its target is unknown. The record originates from a study of T cell responses to AZD1222 COVID-19 vaccine. Findings and limits, study-wide: Only a handful of individuals given AZD1222 were seropositive at baseline. Scientists sampled the repertoires only once the peak T cell response had passed. The study reported that nearly half of spike-specific TCRs target unmutated variant regions.

Measured with immunoSEQ multiplex PCR; TCRdb has only the in-frame clones, and not every one. This table holds roughly 70,000 clones, 70% to 80% found once. V lost 8 bases and J lost 5; bases outside the gene matches: 7. Germline CDR1 is SEHNR and CDR2 is FQNEAQ (reference sequence). The CDR3 is made up of 14 amino acids. Sequenced material: peripheral blood, taken on day 0 of MenACWY control vaccination. This sequence was found in an adult in good health. This sequence joins TRBV7-9 and TRBJ2-2, with 8 bases identical to TRBD2. CDR3 coding DNA: TGTGCCAGCGAAGCGGGAGAAGGGACCGGGGAGCTGTTTTTT. Encoded protein: CASEAGEGTGELFF. The full variable domain, rest sourced from reference TRBV7-9 and TRBJ2-2, is DTGVSQNPRHKITKRGQNVTFRCDPISEHNRLYWYRQTLGQGPEFLTYFQNEAQLEKSRLLSDRFSAERPKGSFSTLEIQRTEQGDSAMYLCASEAGEGTGELFFGEGSRLTVL.